The 32 T cell receptor beta chains listed next were all sequenced from one sample in a study of blood T cells in healthy people across ages. Alongside a J-beta primer mix, a sample-barcoded 5' primer served in a second PCR lasting about 6 to 11 cycles. TCRdb re-derived calls from the 5' RACE reads in MiXCR, one entry per CDR3 protein. The repertoire has 850,000 to 1,300,000 distinct CDR3 sequences, under 55% of them found once; the top ten carry under 20%. The sequenced sample was blood. These TCRs come from an older woman in good health.

The chain is built from TRBV29-1 and TRBJ1-6; no definite D call. V shed 5 bases and J shed 10 bases, with 12 bases lying between them. The CDR3 contains 12 residues. Per germline, CDR1 SQVTM and CDR2 ANQGSEA. In DNA, the CDR3 is TGCAGCGTTATGGAGACTGGGTCACCCCTCCACTTT. Translation: CSVMETGSPLHF.

This chain joins TRBV27 and TRBJ2-5; 14 bases agree with TRBD2. The CDR3 length is 15 residues. With V trimmed by 6 bases and J by 3 bases, 3 bases remained unmatched. Germline-derived CDR1 and CDR2 are MNHEY and SMNVEV (reference sequence). In nucleotides, the CDR3 is TGTGCCAGCAGCGGGGGACTAGCGGGAGAAGAGACCCAGTACTTC. It specifies CASSGGLAGEETQYF.

The rearrangement uses TRBV12-3 or TRBV12-4 and TRBJ1-1; perhaps TRBD1 as D (5 bases). Trimming shortened V by 4 bases and J by 6 bases, and 24 bases separated the two germline ends. CDR3 length equals 17 residues. The chain's CDR3 is CASSSHAKGQGLSEAFF. Here the CDR3 DNA reads TGTGCCAGCAGTTCACACGCCAAGGGTCAGGGTTTGTCTGAAGCTTTCTTT.

The chain links TRBV20-1 to TRBJ2-4, with D possibly matching TRBD1 (6 bases). With the DNA end fitting TRBJ2-7 better, the J assignment may be wrong. This CDR3 is built from 13 residues. The germline gives CDR1 DFQATT, CDR2 SNEGSKA (reference sequence). CDR3: CSASPRQDHEQYF. The CDR3 region has the DNA TGCAGTGCTAGCCCCCGACAGGACCACGAGCAGTACTTC.

Concerning this clonotype: This may come from a read error, since a much larger clone is one base off. This chain joins TRBV29-1 and TRBJ2-1; 8 nucleotides align to TRBD2. The V gene end was trimmed by 5 bases and the J gene end by 10 bases; junction bases not matched to a gene: 10. This CDR3 region has 13 residues. Germline V gene data show CDR1 as SQVTM and CDR2 as ANQGSEA. Written as DNA, the CDR3 is TGCAGCGTTCGGGTCGGGAGGGCCAGAGAGCAGTTCTTC. Residues: CSVRVGRAREQFF.

This clonotype has only a few counts. The J gene is TRBJ2-7, the V gene TRBV4-1; no firm D call. The V end lost 3 bases, the J end lost 6 bases, and 6 bases lay between the germline ends. Germline V gives CDR1 MGHRA, CDR2 YSYEKL. This CDR3 comprises 11 residues. The CDR3 sequence: CASSQNGEQYF. The CDR3 nucleotides are TGCGCCAGCAGCCAGAATGGCGAGCAGTACTTC.

This clonotype was found a few times. The V call is TRBV9, the J call TRBJ2-3; TRBD2 aligns across 11 bases. The J segment lost 4 bases and the V segment lost 2 bases, leaving 9 bases of the junction unmatched. Germline V CDR1 and CDR2: SGDLS, YYNGEE. This CDR3 is built from 17 residues. The CDR3 DNA follows: TGTGCCAGCAGCGTCCCCCCGGGTAGCGGGAGGGCAGATACGCAGTATTTT. Protein sequence: CASSVPPGSGRADTQYF.

The genes are TRBV14 and TRBJ2-7; D is perhaps TRBD2 (5 bases). Between the trimmed V and J ends, which lost 3 bases and 3 bases, there was a span of 15 bases. The CDR3 totals 15 residues. Germline loops: CDR1 SGHDN, CDR2 FVKESK. The CDR3 bases are TGTGCCAGCAGCCACCGAGAGGGTTGGCACTACGAGCAGTACTTC. Residues: CASSHREGWHYEQYF.

About this clonotype itself: Since a much larger clone is just one base distant, this may be a read error. The genes are TRBV20-1 and TRBJ1-1; 7 bases align to TRBD1. Germline V CDR1 and CDR2: DFQATT, SNEGSKA (reference sequence). With 1 base clipped from V and 10 bases from J, the junction kept 6 bases outside the gene matches. The CDR3 consists of 12 residues. The CDR3 is CSARVRQGAAFF. CDR3 sequence (DNA): TGCAGTGCTAGAGTACGACAGGGTGCAGCTTTCTTT.

Remarks on this clonotype: The junction departs from germline at one end; a sequencing error may be responsible. This chain connects TRBV5-1 to TRBJ1-6; D not certain. This CDR3 is built from 13 residues. From germline, CDR1 is SGHRS and CDR2 YFSETQ. For the CDR3, the DNA is TGCGCCGGCAGATTAGAAAATAATTCACCCCTCCACTTT. This sequence encodes CAGRLENNSPLHF. Drawing the rest from reference TRBV5-1 and TRBJ1-6, the complete variable domain is KAGVTQTPRYLIKTRGQQVTLSCSPISGHRSVSWYQQTPGQGLQFLFEYFSETQRNKGNFPGRFSGRQFSNSRSEMNVSTLELGDSALYLCAGRLENNSPLHFGNGTRLTVT.

This clonotype has just a few counts. This sequence joins TRBV7-8 and TRBJ2-5, with 10 positions matching TRBD1. CDR1 and CDR2 (germline): SGHVS, FQNEAQ. The CDR3 spans 16 residues. Losses at the gene ends were 5 bases for V and 2 bases for J; bases not matched to a gene: 8. DNA for the CDR3: TGTGCCAGCAGCCCCCGGGACAGGGGTCGGCAAGAGACCCAGTACTTC. Its translation: CASSPRDRGRQETQYF.

The chain uses TRBV29-1 and TRBJ2-7; D call uncertain. The end of the DNA aligns better with TRBJ2-5, so the J call may be wrong. The germline gives CDR1 SQVTM, CDR2 ANQGSEA. The CDR3 runs to 15 residues. DNA of the CDR3: TGCAGCGTTTTCGGGCTGGCTTCGTACCAAGAGACCCAGTACTTC. It yields the protein CSVFGLASYQETQYF.

Comment on this clonotype: The CDR3 end shows no conserved phenylalanine or tryptophan, and so a read error is likely. The rearrangement joins TRBV6-6 to TRBJ2-3; weak D call: TRBD2 (6 bases). Between the trimmed V and J ends, which lost 2 bases and 4 bases, there was a span of 10 bases. Per germline, CDR1 MNHNY and CDR2 SVGAGI (reference sequence). The CDR3 is 14 amino acids. CDR3 bases: TGTGCCAGCAGTTACGGAGGGGCGGCAGATACGCAGTATTGT. Translation gives CASSYGGAADTQYC.

In its sample, this clonotype was seen a few times. V gene TRBV10-3 combines with J gene TRBJ1-1; D unresolved. Germline-derived CDR1 and CDR2 are ENHRY and SYGVKD. The CDR3 is 14 residues long. Trimming took off 0 bases at V and 10 bases at J, with 15 bases between the two ends. The CDR3 nucleotides are TGTGCCATCAGTGAGTCAGGTGGGAACAAGAGAGCTTTCTTT. This encodes CAISESGGNKRAFF.

The rearrangement uses TRBV7-9 and TRBJ2-1; 7 bases match TRBD2. The CDR3 sequence is 17 residues long. CDR1 and CDR2 from the germline V gene are SEHNR and FQNEAQ (reference sequence). V lost 1 base and J lost 2; bases outside the gene matches: 8. The CDR3 DNA reads TGTGCCAGCAGCTTAGGGGGCGGGAGAGGGCCCTACAATGAGCAGTTCTTC. This sequence encodes CASSLGGGRGPYNEQFF.

With respect to this clonotype: One junction end disagrees with the germline gene, perhaps due to a read error. The chain is built from TRBV5-6 and TRBJ2-5; D ambiguous. Germline values: CDR1 SGHDT, CDR2 YYEEEE. The CDR3 runs 13 residues. Here the CDR3 reads CASSLTYLEAQYF. The CDR3 DNA reads TGTGCCAGCAGCTTGACGTACCTAGAGGCCCAGTACTTC.

This clonotype was found many times. The V and J genes are TRBV5-6 and TRBJ2-3; 13 bases line up with TRBD2. V lost 2 bases and J lost 4; bases outside the gene matches: 4. Germline CDR1 SGHDT, CDR2 YYEEEE. CDR3 size: 16 residues. Here the CDR3 reads CASSLGLAGVADTQYF. The CDR3, as DNA: TGTGCCAGCAGCTTAGGACTAGCGGGAGTAGCAGATACGCAGTATTTT.

At least ten counts were recorded for this clonotype. This chain connects TRBV20-1 to TRBJ2-1, with a weak D call TRBD2 (5 bases). CDR1 and CDR2 (germline): DFQATT, SNEGSKA (reference sequence). The CDR3 covers 14 residues. V lost 5 bases and J 6 bases, leaving 17 bases between the germline ends. CDR3 amino acids: CSAAQKTRGNEQFF. For the CDR3, the DNA is TGCAGTGCTGCTCAGAAAACCCGGGGCAATGAGCAGTTCTTC.

The chain combines TRBV6-5 with TRBJ2-7; no firm D call. The CDR3 is made up of 12 amino acids. Trimming pared 6 bases from V and 6 bases from J, leaving 12 bases between. Looked up from germline, CDR1 is MNHEY and CDR2 is SVGAGI. CDR3 region: CASSREAGEQYF. CDR3 nucleotide sequence: TGTGCCAGCAGCCGTGAAGCCGGCGAGCAGTACTTC.

The rearrangement uses TRBV20-1 and TRBJ1-2, with D possibly being TRBD1 (6 bases). The CDR3 is 15 amino acids. Looked up from germline, CDR1 is DFQATT and CDR2 is SNEGSKA (reference sequence). V shed 2 bases and J shed 11 bases, with 24 bases lying between them. CDR3 DNA sequence: TGCAGTGCTAGACGCGGACAGACCGTCGCCTATGAGTACACCTTC. Translating it yields CSARRGQTVAYEYTF.

This clonotype was counted only a few times. The genes are TRBV3-1 and TRBJ2-5, with D possibly TRBD2 on 5 matching bases. Trimming took off 5 bases at V and 5 bases at J, with 12 bases between the two ends. CDR1 and CDR2 (germline): LGHDT, YNNKEL (reference sequence). CDR3 length: 13 residues. The CDR3 sequence: CASSSSPGETQYF. In DNA form, the CDR3 reads TGTGCCAGCAGCTCCTCCCCGGGGGAGACCCAGTACTTC.

The chain recombines TRBV5-1 with TRBJ2-2; D is undetermined. Germline assignment: CDR1 SGHRS and CDR2 YFSETQ. CDR3 length equals 13 residues. The V end lost 4 bases, the J end lost 4 bases, and 8 bases lay between the germline ends. Here the CDR3 DNA reads TGCGCCAGCAGCAACTTAGGCACCGGGGAGCTGTTTTTT. This gives the protein CASSNLGTGELFF.

This clonotype showed up just a few times. The chain combines TRBV12-3 or TRBV12-4 with TRBJ1-1; TRBD1 agrees at 9 bases. With 6 bases clipped from V and 5 bases from J, the junction kept 7 bases outside the gene matches. The CDR3 spans 14 residues. The chain's CDR3 is CASSRDRGGTEAFF. The CDR3 DNA reads TGTGCCAGCAGCCGAGACAGGGGGGGTACTGAAGCTTTCTTT.

Only a few counts were recorded for this clonotype. The gene calls are TRBV30 and TRBJ1-6; 8 bases are shared with TRBD1. V lost 3 bases and J lost 10; bases outside the gene matches: 2. Germline V lookup: CDR1 GTSNPN, CDR2 SVGIG (reference sequence). The CDR3 is made up of 12 amino acids. CDR3 residues: CAWRDRGSPLHF. The CDR3 DNA reads TGTGCCTGGAGAGACAGGGGCTCACCCCTCCACTTT.

V usage is TRBV6-2 or TRBV6-3 and J usage is TRBJ2-1; 7 nucleotides line up with TRBD1. J gave up 7 bases and V 5 bases, and 11 bases lay outside the gene matches. The CDR3 covers 15 residues. CDR1 is MNHEY, CDR2 SVGEGT, per germline. The CDR3 loop is CASSADRSFRNEQFF. As DNA, the CDR3 is TGTGCCAGCAGTGCGGACAGGTCCTTTCGAAATGAGCAGTTCTTC.

This clonotype was seen a few times. The chain recombines TRBV12-3 or TRBV12-4 with TRBJ1-5, with a possible D match to TRBD1 (5 bases). The length of the CDR3 is 18 residues. The V end was cut by 3 bases, the J end by 0 bases, with 18 bases between. CDR3 sequence (DNA): TGTGCCAGCAGTTTCGGCAGGGCCTCCTTTTCTAGCAATCAGCCCCAGCATTTT. Translation: CASSFGRASFSSNQPQHF.

The J gene is TRBJ2-7, the V gene TRBV5-1; either TRBD1 or TRBD2 may fit D (5 bases each). From germline, CDR1 is SGHRS and CDR2 YFSETQ. Deletions cut 4 bases from V and 5 bases from J, with 19 bases between. This CDR3 spans 15 amino acids. The DNA for the CDR3 is TGCGCCAGCAGCCCCGGGACGACTCTGAGCCACGAGCAGTACTTC. Translated: CASSPGTTLSHEQYF.

The chain links TRBV20-1 to TRBJ2-5; 11 bases align to TRBD1. The J call could be wrong; TRBJ2-7 is a better fit for the DNA end. There are 15 residues in the CDR3. The V gene's germline CDR1 is DFQATT and CDR2 SNEGSKA (reference sequence). CDR3 region: CSASPTGTGGYEQYF. The CDR3 DNA reads TGCAGTGCCTCCCCTACCGGGACAGGGGGATACGAGCAGTACTTC.

This clonotype was counted only a few times. This chain joins TRBV7-9 and TRBJ2-6; a weak D match, TRBD1 (6 bases). Deletions cut 7 bases from V and 0 bases from J, with 10 bases between. Germline assignment: CDR1 SEHNR and CDR2 FQNEAQ (reference sequence). This CDR3 is built from 15 residues. CDR3 region: CASTPGASGANVLTF. The CDR3 DNA is TGTGCCAGCACCCCAGGGGCCTCTGGGGCCAACGTCCTGACTTTC.

The chain carries TRBV7-6 and TRBJ1-2; 8 bases are shared with TRBD1. The CDR3 extends over 15 amino acids. Germline trimming cut 6 bases from V and 6 bases from J; bases unmatched to any gene: 12. Germline V gene lookup returns CDR1 SGHVS and CDR2 FNYEAQ. The CDR3 nucleotides are TGTGCCAGCAGTAAGGCGGCAGGGGGCGTTGATGGCTACACCTTC. Translation gives CASSKAAGGVDGYTF.

The rearrangement joins TRBV5-4 to TRBJ2-7; 7 positions match TRBD2. This CDR3 region has 15 residues. The V segment lost 4 bases and the J segment 3 bases; nucleotides outside the gene matches: 10. The V gene's germline CDR1 is SGHNT and CDR2 YYREEE (reference sequence). CDR3 nucleotides: TGTGCCAGCAGCGCTGGGGGGACTACCATCTACGAGCAGTACTTC. This translates into CASSAGGTTIYEQYF.

CDR3 sequence (DNA): TGTGCCACCAGCAGTGAGGGACAGACCACCTATTTGACCCAGTACTTC. Translating gives CATSSEGQTTYLTQYF. The V call is TRBV15, the J call TRBJ2-5; 7 nucleotides line up with TRBD1. Germline CDR1 LNHNV, CDR2 YYDKDF (reference sequence). J gave up 7 bases and V 3 bases, and 14 bases lay outside the gene matches. This CDR3 region has 16 residues.